This record concerns one T cell receptor beta chain sequence. The data originate from a study of blood T cell repertoires in COVID-19. Authors' processing steps: The authors estimated nucleated cell counts from reference gene primer amplification. The method was immunoSEQ multiplex PCR; TCRdb's version includes in-frame clones alone and lacks a portion of them. The DNA gave D and trimming, while V, J and clone size come from that table. The table includes 50,000 to 65,000 clones, 84% detected once. Seattle's cohort entered during active infection and was followed longitudinally. The germline CDR1 and CDR2 sequences are SGHNT and YENEEA. The CDR3 runs 17 residues. V shed 6 bases and J 6 bases; nucleotides not matched to a gene: 15.

Material for sequencing was peripheral blood. The TCR comes from a man in his sixties with COVID-19, enrolled during active disease. The chain uses TRBV11-3 and TRBJ1-5; 9 bases are a match to TRBD1. CDR3: CASRSQGAREVGQPQHF. The CDR3 coding sequence is TGTGCCAGCAGATCACAGGGGGCCCGGGAGGTAGGTCAGCCCCAGCATTTT.